This T cell receptor beta chain emerged from a study of identical twins. This clonotype was counted between two and nine times. This CDR3 is built from 21 residues. With 0 bases clipped from V and 0 bases from J, the junction kept 18 bases outside the gene matches. CDR1 and CDR2 (germline): SGHDT, YYEEEE. Each CDR3 protein gets one entry after TCRdb re-called the 5' RACE reads with MiXCR. The data hold some 760,000 distinct CDR3 sequences, with 15% to 20% observed a single time. Separately, the same data were catalogued under a study of T cells expressing NK-cell markers.

Material: PBMCs. The J gene is TRBJ1-1, the V gene TRBV5-6; 9 bases fit TRBD1. The receptor's source is a young woman in good health. CDR3: CASSLAAISDRGKGVNTEAFF. The DNA for the CDR3 is TGTGCCAGCAGCTTGGCCGCGATATCGGACAGGGGAAAAGGGGTGAACACTGAAGCTTTCTTT.